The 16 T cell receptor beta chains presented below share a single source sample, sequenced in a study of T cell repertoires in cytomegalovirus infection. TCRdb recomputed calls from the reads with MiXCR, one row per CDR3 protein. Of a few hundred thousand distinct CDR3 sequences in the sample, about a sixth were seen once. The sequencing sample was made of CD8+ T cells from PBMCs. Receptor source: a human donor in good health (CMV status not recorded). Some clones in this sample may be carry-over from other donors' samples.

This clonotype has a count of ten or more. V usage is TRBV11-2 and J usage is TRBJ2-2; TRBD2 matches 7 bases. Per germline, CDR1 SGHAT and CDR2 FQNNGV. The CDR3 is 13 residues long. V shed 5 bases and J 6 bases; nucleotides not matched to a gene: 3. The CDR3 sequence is CASSPAGPGELFF. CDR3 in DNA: TGTGCCAGCAGCCCAGCGGGGCCCGGGGAGCTGTTTTTT.

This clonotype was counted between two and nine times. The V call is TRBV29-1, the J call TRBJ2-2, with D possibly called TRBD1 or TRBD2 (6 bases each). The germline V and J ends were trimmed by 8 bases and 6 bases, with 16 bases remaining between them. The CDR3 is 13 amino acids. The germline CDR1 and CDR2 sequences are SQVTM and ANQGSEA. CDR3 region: CSIRRGMAGELFF. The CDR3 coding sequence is TGCAGCATACGGAGGGGGATGGCCGGGGAGCTGTTTTTT.

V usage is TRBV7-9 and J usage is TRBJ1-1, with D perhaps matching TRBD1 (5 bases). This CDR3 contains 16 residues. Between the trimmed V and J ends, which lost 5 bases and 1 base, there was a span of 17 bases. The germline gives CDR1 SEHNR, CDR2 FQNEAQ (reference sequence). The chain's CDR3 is CASSLGPGTGNTEAFF. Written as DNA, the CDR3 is TGTGCCAGCAGCCTTGGCCCCGGGACGGGGAACACTGAAGCTTTCTTT.

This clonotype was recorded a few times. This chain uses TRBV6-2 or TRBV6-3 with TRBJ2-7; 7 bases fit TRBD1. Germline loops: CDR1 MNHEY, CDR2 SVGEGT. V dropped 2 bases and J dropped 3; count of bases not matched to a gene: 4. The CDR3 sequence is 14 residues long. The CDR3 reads CASSYDREFYEQYF. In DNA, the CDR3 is TGTGCCAGCAGTTACGACAGGGAGTTCTACGAGCAGTACTTC.

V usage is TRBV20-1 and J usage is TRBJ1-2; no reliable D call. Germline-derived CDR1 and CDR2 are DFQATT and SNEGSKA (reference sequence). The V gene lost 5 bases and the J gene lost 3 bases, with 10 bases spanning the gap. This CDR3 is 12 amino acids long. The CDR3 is CSAVYAYYGYTF. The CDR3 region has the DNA TGCAGTGCTGTTTATGCTTACTATGGCTACACCTTC.

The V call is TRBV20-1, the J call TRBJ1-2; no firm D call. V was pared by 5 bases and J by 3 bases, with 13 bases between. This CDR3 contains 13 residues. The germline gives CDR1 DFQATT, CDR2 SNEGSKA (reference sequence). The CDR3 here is CSAQDPRHYGYTF. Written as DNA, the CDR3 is TGCAGTGCTCAGGACCCGAGGCACTATGGCTACACCTTC.

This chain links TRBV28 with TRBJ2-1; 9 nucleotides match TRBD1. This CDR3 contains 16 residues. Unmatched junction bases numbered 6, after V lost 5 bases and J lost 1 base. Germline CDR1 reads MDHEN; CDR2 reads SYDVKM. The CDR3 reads CASSTGGLGSYNEQFF. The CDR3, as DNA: TGTGCCAGCAGTACAGGGGGCCTTGGGTCCTACAATGAGCAGTTCTTC.

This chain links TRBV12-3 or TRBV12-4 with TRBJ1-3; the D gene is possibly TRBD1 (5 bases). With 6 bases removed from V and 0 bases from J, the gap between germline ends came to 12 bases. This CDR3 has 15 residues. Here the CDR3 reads CASSRDSRSGNTIYF. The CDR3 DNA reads TGTGCCAGCAGCCGGGACTCCCGCTCTGGAAACACCATATATTTT.

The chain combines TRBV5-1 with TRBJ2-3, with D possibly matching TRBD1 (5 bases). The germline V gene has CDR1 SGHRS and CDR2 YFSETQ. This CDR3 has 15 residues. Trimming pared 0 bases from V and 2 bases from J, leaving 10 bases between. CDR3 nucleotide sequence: TGCGCCAGCAGCTTGGCAGGGCCCCTCACAGATACGCAGTATTTT. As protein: CASSLAGPLTDTQYF.

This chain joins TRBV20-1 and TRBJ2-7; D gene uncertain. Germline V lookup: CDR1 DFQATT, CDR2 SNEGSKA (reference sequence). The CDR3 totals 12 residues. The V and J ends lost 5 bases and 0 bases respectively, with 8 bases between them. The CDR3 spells CSAPDGSYEQYF. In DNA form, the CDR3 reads TGCAGTGCTCCGGACGGCTCCTACGAGCAGTACTTC.

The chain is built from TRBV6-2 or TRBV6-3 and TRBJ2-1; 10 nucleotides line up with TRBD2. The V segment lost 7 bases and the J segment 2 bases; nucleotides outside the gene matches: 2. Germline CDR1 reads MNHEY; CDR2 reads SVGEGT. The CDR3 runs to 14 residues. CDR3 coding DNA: TGTGCCAGCAAAGCGGGGGGGCCCTACAATGAGCAGTTCTTC. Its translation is CASKAGGPYNEQFF.

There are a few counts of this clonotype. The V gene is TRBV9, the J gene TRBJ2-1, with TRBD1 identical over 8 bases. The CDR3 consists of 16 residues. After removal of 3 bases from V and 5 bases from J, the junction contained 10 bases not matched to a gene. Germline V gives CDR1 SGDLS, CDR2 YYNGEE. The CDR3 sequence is CASSGGTGLGHNEQFF. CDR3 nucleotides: TGTGCCAGCAGCGGCGGGACAGGTCTCGGGCACAATGAGCAGTTCTTC. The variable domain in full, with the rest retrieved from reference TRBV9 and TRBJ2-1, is DSGVTQTPKHLITATGQRVTLRCSPRSGDLSVYWYQQSLDQGLQFLIQYYNGEERAKGNILERFSAQQFPDLHSELNLSSLELGDSALYFCASSGGTGLGHNEQFFGPGTRLTVL.

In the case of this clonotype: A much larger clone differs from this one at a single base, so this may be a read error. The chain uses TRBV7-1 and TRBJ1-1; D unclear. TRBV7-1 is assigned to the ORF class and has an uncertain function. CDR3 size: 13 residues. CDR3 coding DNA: TGTGCCAGCAGCCCTCCGATGAACGCTGAAGCTTTCTTT. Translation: CASSPPMNAEAFF.

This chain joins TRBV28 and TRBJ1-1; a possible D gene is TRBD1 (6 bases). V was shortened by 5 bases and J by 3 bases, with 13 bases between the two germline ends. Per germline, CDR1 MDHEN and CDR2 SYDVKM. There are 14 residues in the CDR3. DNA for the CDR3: TGTGCCAGCAGTCTCACAGGGTCGGACACTGAAGCTTTCTTT. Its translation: CASSLTGSDTEAFF.

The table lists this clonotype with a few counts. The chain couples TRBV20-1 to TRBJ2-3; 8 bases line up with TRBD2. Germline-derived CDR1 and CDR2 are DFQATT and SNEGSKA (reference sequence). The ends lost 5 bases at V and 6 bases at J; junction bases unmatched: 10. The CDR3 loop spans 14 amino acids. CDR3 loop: CSASNGGAADTQYF. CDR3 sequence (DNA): TGCAGTGCTTCGAACGGGGGGGCCGCGGATACGCAGTATTTT.

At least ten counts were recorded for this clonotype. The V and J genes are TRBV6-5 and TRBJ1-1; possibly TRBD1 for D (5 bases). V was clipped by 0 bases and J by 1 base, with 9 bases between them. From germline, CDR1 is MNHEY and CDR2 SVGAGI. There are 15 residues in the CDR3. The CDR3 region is CASSYSPGTNTEAFF. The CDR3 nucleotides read TGTGCCAGCAGTTACTCGCCAGGGACGAACACTGAAGCTTTCTTT.